One sample yielded the 10 T cell receptor beta chains listed below, sequenced in a study of early T cells in non-severe SARS-CoV-2 infection. TCRdb re-analysed the 5' RACE reads in MiXCR, keeping a single row per CDR3 protein. The sample holds more than 25,000 distinct CDR3 sequences, more than 4% seen once. Sequenced material: whole blood. These receptors were collected from an adult who was a healthcare worker with PCR-confirmed SARS-CoV-2 infection or an uninfected control (not recorded which).

This clonotype was found many times. The rearrangement joins TRBV3-1 to TRBJ2-4; 8 nucleotides line up with TRBD2. Unmatched junction bases numbered 14, after V lost 1 base and J lost 0 bases. This CDR3 is 20 amino acids long. Germline CDR1 reads LGHDT; CDR2 reads YNNKEL (reference sequence). CDR3 residues: CASSQVPVLADTLAKNIQYF. The CDR3 DNA follows: TGTGCCAGCAGCCAAGTCCCAGTACTAGCGGATACACTAGCCAAAAACATTCAGTACTTC.

This clonotype was seen repeatedly, ten times or more. The chain has TRBV7-2 and TRBJ2-2, with 12 positions matching TRBD2. Germline V gene sequence: CDR1 SGHTA, CDR2 FQGNSA. V lost 5 bases, J lost 4 bases, and 2 bases stayed unmatched. The CDR3 covers 15 residues. CDR3 in DNA: TGTGCCAGCAGCAAGACTAGCGGGAGCACCGGGGAGCTGTTTTTT. Translated, it gives CASSKTSGSTGELFF.

This clonotype was detected ten times or more. Sequence at one end of the junction differs from germline and may be a read error. The V and J genes are TRBV2 and TRBJ1-5, with 10 nucleotides matching TRBD1. The germline V gene has CDR1 SNHLY and CDR2 FYNNEI. CDR3 length: 16 amino acids. The CDR3 DNA is TGTGCCAGCAGGGAAGGGGACAGGGGAGGCAATCAGCCCCAGCATTTT. Its protein product is CASREGDRGGNQPQHF.

This clonotype was recorded at least ten times. The V call is TRBV6-2 or TRBV6-3, the J call TRBJ2-1, with D possibly being TRBD2 (6 bases). The CDR3 length is 16 residues. V was cut by 6 bases and J by 0 bases, with 15 bases left in between. Per the germline V gene, CDR1 is MNHEY and CDR2 is SVGEGT. For the CDR3, the DNA is TGTGCCAGCAGCAACGGGGGAAGGAGCTCCTACAATGAGCAGTTCTTC. It specifies CASSNGGRSSYNEQFF.

This clonotype was recorded at least ten times. This chain uses TRBV6-2 or TRBV6-3 with TRBJ2-1; 12 bases line up with TRBD2. V dropped 2 bases and J dropped 7; count of bases not matched to a gene: 3. The germline CDR1 and CDR2 sequences are MNHEY and SVGEGT. The CDR3 is made up of 15 amino acids. The CDR3 nucleotides read TGTGCCAGCAGTTACATCGGACTAGCGGGGAATGAGCAGTTCTTC. Its translation is CASSYIGLAGNEQFF.

This clonotype was seen a few times. The V and J genes are TRBV12-3 or TRBV12-4 and TRBJ2-2; 11 nucleotides match TRBD2. The CDR3 has 16 residues. J lost 1 base, V lost 5 bases, and 3 bases had no gene match. The CDR3 DNA follows: TGTGCCAGCAGTGTGGGACTAGCGGTGAACACCGGGGAGCTGTTTTTT. This translates into CASSVGLAVNTGELFF.

This clonotype was seen a handful of times. The CDR3 DNA follows: TGCGCCAGCAGCTTGTGGCAGACAAACTATAAATTAAACTCTGGGGCCAACGTCCTGACTTTC. Its translation is CASSLWQTNYKLNSGANVLTF. The chain uses TRBV5-1 and TRBJ2-6; D is ambiguous. V lost 1 base and J 0 bases, leaving 23 bases between the germline ends. Germline values: CDR1 SGHRS, CDR2 YFSETQ. The CDR3 totals 21 residues.

The chain joins TRBV20-1 to TRBJ2-3; D remains unclear. V lost 6 bases and J lost 0, with 16 bases in between. This CDR3 has 15 amino acids. The germline gives CDR1 DFQATT, CDR2 SNEGSKA (reference sequence). Here the CDR3 DNA reads TGCAGTGCCCCCGGACGGATTCCTAGCACAGATACGCAGTATTTT. It specifies CSAPGRIPSTDTQYF.

This clonotype occurred many times. V is TRBV27 and J is TRBJ2-7; 9 bases are a match to TRBD2. The length of the CDR3 is 14 residues. Germline V CDR1 and CDR2: MNHEY, SMNVEV (reference sequence). Trimming cost V 4 bases and J 5 bases; bases outside gene matches: 6. CDR3 residues: CASSWRGGANEQYF. The CDR3 DNA sequence: TGTGCCAGCAGTTGGCGGGGGGGAGCGAACGAGCAGTACTTC.

This clonotype showed up many times. The chain links TRBV6-1 to TRBJ2-5; D not certain. The CDR3 is 13 residues long. Germline-derived CDR1 and CDR2 are MNHNS and SASEGT. The V and J ends lost 3 bases and 3 bases respectively, with 8 bases between them. For the CDR3, the DNA is TGTGCCAGCAGTGACTTGACAAAAGAGACCCAGTACTTC. Amino acids: CASSDLTKETQYF.